This T cell receptor beta chain was sequenced during a study of blood T cell repertoires in COVID-19. About the research overall: Italy, Spain and the United States were the sources of the convalescent and acute COVID-19 samples. Nucleic acid was either cDNA or gDNA, and it came from T cells, B-cell-depleted T cells, or PBMCs.

Seattle patients were enrolled during active infection and followed longitudinally. Only one count was recorded for this clone. Trimming removed 2 bases from V and 3 bases from J; junction bases left unmatched: 12. Germline V gene sequence: CDR1 MNHEY, CDR2 SMNVEV (reference sequence). The CDR3 length is 17 residues. How the authors handled the data: Amplification of reference gene primers was used by the study to estimate nucleated cell counts. Profiled with immunoSEQ multiplex PCR; TCRdb holds only in-frame clones, not every one. The V and J calls and clone size are taken from that table; D and trimming were inferred from the DNA. The table lists about 300,000 clones, roughly 83% of them singletons, with more than 1.2% in the top ten.

The sequence was collected from a human donor with COVID-19, enrolled during active disease. The donor label of this sample is uncertain. This chain links TRBV27 with TRBJ2-7; TRBD2 matches at 8 bases. The sample was peripheral blood. Here the CDR3 reads CASSLGASGSPHYEQYF. The DNA for the CDR3 is TGTGCCAGCAGTTTAGGGGCAAGCGGGAGCCCGCACTACGAGCAGTACTTC.